These 20 T cell receptor beta chains originate from one sample sequenced in a study of T cell changes during pregnancy in multiple sclerosis. The protocol was immunoSEQ multiplex PCR, while the TCRdb copy is restricted to in-frame clones and leaves out a portion. The table shows 65,000 to 85,000 clones, with roughly 90% occurring only once. Here the sequenced sample was peripheral blood, taken in the first trimester of pregnancy. The receptors come from a female donor in good health, enrolled as a control in a pregnancy study.

The chain uses TRBV5-1 and TRBJ2-1; 9 nucleotides line up with TRBD2. CDR1 is SGHRS, CDR2 YFSETQ, per germline. V lost 4 bases to trimming and J lost 7 bases; unmatched junction nucleotides: 9. The CDR3 consists of 15 residues. The CDR3, as DNA: TGCGCCAGCAGCCCGCCCGCTAGCGGGGTAAATGAGCAGTTCTTC. Encoded protein: CASSPPASGVNEQFF.

The gene calls are TRBV27 and TRBJ2-7; a weak D match, TRBD2 (6 bases). The germline V gene has CDR1 MNHEY and CDR2 SMNVEV (reference sequence). V was pared by 5 bases and J by 5 bases, with 22 bases between. This CDR3 has 16 residues. This CDR3 is CASSPPRLGSSHEQYF. The CDR3 nucleotides read TGTGCCAGCAGTCCTCCCCGACTAGGAAGTAGCCACGAGCAGTACTTC.

The genes are TRBV5-1 and TRBJ2-1; D gene ambiguous. This CDR3 has 13 residues. V was pared by 0 bases and J by 4 bases, with 5 bases between. The germline gives CDR1 SGHRS, CDR2 YFSETQ. CDR3 nucleotides: TGCGCCAGCAGCTTGGAACAGTACAATGAGCAGTTCTTC. Its translation: CASSLEQYNEQFF.

The V call is TRBV27, the J call TRBJ2-2; 8 positions agree with TRBD2. The CDR3 covers 17 residues. The V and J ends lost 4 bases and 4 bases, in that order; junction bases with no gene match: 11. CDR1 and CDR2 from the germline V gene are MNHEY and SMNVEV (reference sequence). Here the CDR3 DNA reads TGTGCCAGCAGTTCCCTGGGGGGGAGCGGGAGCACCGGGGAGCTGTTTTTT. Its protein is CASSSLGGSGSTGELFF.

The chain recombines TRBV4-1 with TRBJ1-2, with no clear D. This CDR3 is 15 amino acids long. V lost 1 base, J lost 2 bases, and 11 bases lay in between. Germline lookup yields CDR1 MGHRA and CDR2 YSYEKL. CDR3 DNA: TGCGCCAGCAGCCAAGGAGGTCACCTAAACTATGGCTACACCTTC. It encodes CASSQGGHLNYGYTF.

The rearrangement joins TRBV9 to TRBJ2-2; D gene unclear. From germline, CDR1 is SGDLS and CDR2 YYNGEE. There are 16 residues in the CDR3. V lost 0 bases and J 0 bases, leaving 9 bases between the germline ends. The CDR3 sequence is CASSVAQAANTGELFF. CDR3 DNA: TGTGCCAGCAGCGTAGCTCAGGCAGCGAACACCGGGGAGCTGTTTTTT.

V usage is TRBV6-6 and J usage is TRBJ2-5; a weak D match, TRBD1 (5 bases). The CDR3 spans 16 residues. V gave up 5 bases and J gave up 0 bases, with 16 bases separating them. Germline-derived CDR1 and CDR2 are MNHNY and SVGAGI (reference sequence). CDR3 residues: CASSPVRQSYQETQYF. The CDR3 DNA follows: TGTGCCAGCAGTCCCGTCCGACAGAGCTACCAAGAGACCCAGTACTTC.

The chain employs TRBV19 and TRBJ1-2, with 7 bases fitting TRBD1. The J segment lost 6 bases and the V segment lost 10 bases, leaving 5 bases of the junction unmatched. Germline V gene sequence: CDR1 LNHDA, CDR2 SQIVND (reference sequence). The CDR3 loop spans 11 amino acids. CDR3 loop: CATVRGNGYTF. The CDR3 nucleotides read TGTGCCACGGTCAGGGGGAATGGCTACACCTTC.

The chain recombines TRBV9 with TRBJ2-3, with D possibly matching TRBD2 (6 bases). With 1 base removed from V and 2 bases from J, the gap between germline ends came to 11 bases. This CDR3 has 15 amino acids. From germline, CDR1 is SGDLS and CDR2 YYNGEE. The CDR3 bases are TGTGCCAGCAGCGTAATGGGACTGCTCACAGATACGCAGTATTTT. The encoded protein is CASSVMGLLTDTQYF.

The chain links TRBV19 to TRBJ1-6, with no clear D. CDR3 length: 16 residues. The V gene lost 5 bases and the J gene lost 4 bases, with 15 bases spanning the gap. Germline assignment: CDR1 LNHDA and CDR2 SQIVND (reference sequence). The CDR3: CASSFRGPPYNSPLHF. Here the CDR3 DNA reads TGTGCCAGTAGTTTTCGGGGTCCTCCATATAATTCACCCCTCCACTTT.

This sequence joins TRBV11-2 and TRBJ2-7; tentative D call: TRBD2 (5 bases). The CDR3 totals 14 residues. Germline V gene sequence: CDR1 SGHAT, CDR2 FQNNGV. V lost 5 bases, J lost 3 bases, and 14 bases lay in between. The CDR3 loop is CASSRGAYLYEQYF. CDR3 in DNA: TGTGCCAGCAGCCGGGGAGCCTACCTCTACGAGCAGTACTTC.

The rearrangement uses TRBV5-4 and TRBJ1-2; perhaps TRBD1 as D (5 bases). CDR3 size: 13 residues. V was cut by 4 bases and J by 9 bases, with 16 bases left in between. Germline CDR1 is SGHNT and CDR2 is YYREEE (reference sequence). The CDR3 DNA sequence: TGTGCCAGCAGCCAGGGATCACCCCACCGCTACACCTTC. Amino acids: CASSQGSPHRYTF.

This chain connects TRBV9 to TRBJ2-7; D gene ambiguous. Germline V CDR1 and CDR2: SGDLS, YYNGEE. The CDR3 is made up of 13 amino acids. Trimming removed 3 bases from V and 0 bases from J, with 7 bases in between. Here the CDR3 DNA reads TGTGCCAGCAGCGGCAGGTACTCCTACGAGCAGTACTTC. This codes for CASSGRYSYEQYF.

The chain is built from TRBV15 and TRBJ1-2; D is uncertain. The CDR3 totals 14 residues. Germline CDR1 and CDR2: LNHNV and YYDKDF (reference sequence). Trimming removed 5 bases at V and 3 bases at J, with 13 bases between. For the CDR3, the DNA is TGTGCCACCAGCGCCGGCGGGCCGGACTATGGCTACACCTTC. It codes for CATSAGGPDYGYTF. Supplemented by reference TRBV15 and TRBJ1-2, the full variable domain reads DAMVIQNPRYQVTQFGKPVTLSCSQTLNHNVMYWYQQKSSQAPKLLFHYYDKDFNNEADTPDNFQSRRPNTSFCFLDIRSPGLGDTAMYLCATSAGGPDYGYTFGSGTRLTVV.

This clone was counted between two and nine times. The gene calls are TRBV2 and TRBJ1-5; maybe TRBD1 (5 bases). Germline values: CDR1 SNHLY, CDR2 FYNNEI. CDR3 length equals 15 residues. Deletions cut 7 bases from V and 4 bases from J, with 17 bases between. The CDR3 nucleotides are TGTGCCAGCACCTGGGGATGGGGGGGGAATCAGCCCCAGCATTTT. It encodes CASTWGWGGNQPQHF.

The CDR3 is CASSFGQGTGKFEQYF. CDR3 sequence (DNA): TGTGCCAGCAGCTTCGGTCAAGGGACAGGGAAATTCGAGCAGTACTTC. The chain has TRBV13 and TRBJ2-7; 9 nucleotides agree with TRBD1. CDR1 is PRHDT and CDR2 is FYEKMQ in the germline V gene (reference sequence). V was clipped by 3 bases and J by 6 bases; unmatched bases: 12. The CDR3 consists of 16 residues.

Here the CDR3 DNA reads TGTGCCAGCAGCTTGGCCCCCTACAGCCAGGGGGGCGAGCAGTACTTC. It translates to CASSLAPYSQGGEQYF. The chain links TRBV5-4 to TRBJ2-7, with D possibly being TRBD1 (7 bases). There are 16 residues in the CDR3. The ends were cut back, 0 bases at V and 6 bases at J, with 19 bases in the middle. Germline V CDR1 and CDR2: SGHNT, YYREEE (reference sequence).

The table lists this clone with a count of one. This chain connects TRBV7-9 to TRBJ2-5; 10 nucleotides agree with TRBD1. CDR3 length: 14 amino acids. CDR1 SEHNR and CDR2 FQNEAQ come from the germline V gene (reference sequence). Germline trimming cut 5 bases from V and 5 bases from J; bases unmatched to any gene: 5. CDR3 residues: CASSGGQGIETQYF. The CDR3 DNA reads TGTGCCAGCAGCGGGGGACAGGGGATCGAGACCCAGTACTTC.

V usage is TRBV9 and J usage is TRBJ2-5; 8 nucleotides match TRBD1. The CDR3 covers 14 residues. The V gene end was trimmed by 1 base and the J gene end by 4 bases; junction bases not matched to a gene: 3. Germline V gene lookup returns CDR1 SGDLS and CDR2 YYNGEE. The CDR3, as DNA: TGTGCCAGCAGCGTAACAGGGGGGACAGAGACCCAGTACTTC. Protein sequence: CASSVTGGTETQYF.

V usage is TRBV10-1 and J usage is TRBJ2-1; 14 nucleotides align to TRBD2. The CDR3 has 18 residues. Trimming removed 3 bases from V and 4 bases from J; junction bases left unmatched: 8. Germline lookup yields CDR1 WNHNN and CDR2 SYGVQD (reference sequence). The CDR3 here is CASSDLGLAGERYNEQFF. CDR3 DNA: TGCGCCAGCAGTGATTTGGGACTAGCGGGGGAACGTTACAATGAGCAGTTCTTC.